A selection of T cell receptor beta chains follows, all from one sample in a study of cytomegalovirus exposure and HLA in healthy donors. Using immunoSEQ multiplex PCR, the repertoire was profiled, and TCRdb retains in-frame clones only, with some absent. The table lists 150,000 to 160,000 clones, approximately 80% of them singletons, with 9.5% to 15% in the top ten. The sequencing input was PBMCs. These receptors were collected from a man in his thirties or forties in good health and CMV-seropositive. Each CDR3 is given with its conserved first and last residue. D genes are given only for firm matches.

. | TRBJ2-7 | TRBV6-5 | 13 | CASSSTTAAEQYF
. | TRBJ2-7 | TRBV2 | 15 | CASSERGRGSYEQYF
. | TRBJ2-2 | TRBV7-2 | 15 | CASSLRAANTGELFF
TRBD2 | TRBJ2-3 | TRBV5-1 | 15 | CASGGAGDGTDTQYF
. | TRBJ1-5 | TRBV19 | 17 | CASSTLTGGRGNQPQHF
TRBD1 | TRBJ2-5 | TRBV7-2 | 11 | CASSPTGAQYF
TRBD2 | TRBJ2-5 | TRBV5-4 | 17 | CASSTGTSGSRSGEQYF
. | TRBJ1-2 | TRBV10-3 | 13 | CAISGTGGEGYTF
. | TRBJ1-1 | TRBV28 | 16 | CASSLITSGGHTEAFF
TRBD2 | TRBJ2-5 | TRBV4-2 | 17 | CASSHGTSGRALETQYF
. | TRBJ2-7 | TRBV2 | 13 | CASSEGQAHEQYF
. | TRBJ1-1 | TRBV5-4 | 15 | CASSFGLDMNTEAFF
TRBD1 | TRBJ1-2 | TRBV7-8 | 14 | CASSRDRLNYGYTF
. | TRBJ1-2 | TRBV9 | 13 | CASSVQGSIGYTF
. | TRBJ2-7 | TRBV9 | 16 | CASSVSGAGEYDEQYF
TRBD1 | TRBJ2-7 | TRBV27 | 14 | CASRSGTGLDEQYF
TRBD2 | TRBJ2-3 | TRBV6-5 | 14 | CASRVAGIPDTQYF
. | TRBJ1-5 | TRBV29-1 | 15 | CSAVVGTKPNQPQHF
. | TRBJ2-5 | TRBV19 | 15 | CASSDRTADRETQYF
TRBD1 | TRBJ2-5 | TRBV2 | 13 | CASRGQGQETQYF
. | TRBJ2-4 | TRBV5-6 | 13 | CASSLDSGYIQYF
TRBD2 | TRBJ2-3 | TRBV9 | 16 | CASSVWRGGSTDTQYF
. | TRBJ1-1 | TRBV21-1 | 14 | CASSKTAGFLEAFF
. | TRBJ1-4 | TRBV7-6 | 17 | CASSQEGSGATNEKLFF
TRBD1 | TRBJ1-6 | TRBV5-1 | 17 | CASSWGIQGVANSPLHF
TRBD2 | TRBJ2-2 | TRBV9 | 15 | CASSVSGSSTGELFF
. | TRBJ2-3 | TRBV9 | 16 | CASREGGRESTDTQYF
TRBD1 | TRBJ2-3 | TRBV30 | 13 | CAWGQGLTDTQYF
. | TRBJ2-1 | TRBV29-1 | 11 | CSAALGDEQFF
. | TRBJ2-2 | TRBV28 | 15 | CASSLSRVATGELFF
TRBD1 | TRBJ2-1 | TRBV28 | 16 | CASSLPGQGSYNEQFF
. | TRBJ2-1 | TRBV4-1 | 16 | CASSQGYSGDYNEQFF
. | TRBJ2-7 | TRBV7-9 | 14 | CSSSPGGSSYEQYF
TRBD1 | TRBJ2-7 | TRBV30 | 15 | CAWSEMGTVSYEQYF
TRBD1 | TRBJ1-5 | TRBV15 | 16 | CATSARAGGLVGAQHF
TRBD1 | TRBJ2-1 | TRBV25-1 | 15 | CASSDPGTGQLEQFF
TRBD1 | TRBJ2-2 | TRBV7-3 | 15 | CASSTGTGYDGELFF
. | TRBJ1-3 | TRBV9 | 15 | CASSVTESSGNTIYF
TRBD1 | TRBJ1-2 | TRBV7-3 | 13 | CASSRTGDEGYTF
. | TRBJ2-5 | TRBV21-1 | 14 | CASSKVADQETQYF
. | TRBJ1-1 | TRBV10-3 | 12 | CATSTGNTEAFF
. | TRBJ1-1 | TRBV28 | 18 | CASSLRGFGGDSNTEAFF
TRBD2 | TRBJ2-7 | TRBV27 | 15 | CASSLTLAGNVEQYF
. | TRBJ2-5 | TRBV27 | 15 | CASSLIGDPGETQYF
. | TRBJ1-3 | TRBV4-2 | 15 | CASSQDPVAGNTIYF
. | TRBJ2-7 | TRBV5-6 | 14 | CASSLMALRGEQYF
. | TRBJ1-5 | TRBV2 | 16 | CASSRWSGAENQPQHF
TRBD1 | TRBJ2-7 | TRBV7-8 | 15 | CASSQAGTGLYEQYF
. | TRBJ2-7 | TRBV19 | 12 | CASKSEAYEQYF
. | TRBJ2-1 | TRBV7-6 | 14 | CASSAEPEGNEQFF
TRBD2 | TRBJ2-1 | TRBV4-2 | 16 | CASSQAGTISYNEQFF
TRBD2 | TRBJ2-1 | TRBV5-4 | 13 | CASISGRGNEQFF
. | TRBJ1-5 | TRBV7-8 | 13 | CASSLELNQPQHF